This entry lists 29 T cell receptor beta chains sequenced from one sample in a study of T cell responses to AZD1222 COVID-19 vaccine. Sequencing was performed with immunoSEQ multiplex PCR; in TCRdb, only in-frame clones are kept and a portion is missing. The sample includes fewer than 150,000 clones, 84% of them seen just once. The sequencing here drew on peripheral blood, taken on day 0 of AZD1222 vaccination. All receptors derive from an adult in good health.

The chain joins TRBV7-9 to TRBJ2-1, with TRBD1 identical over 8 bases. CDR3 size: 15 residues. J gave up 4 bases and V 5 bases, and 7 bases lay outside the gene matches. Germline CDR1 SEHNR, CDR2 FQNEAQ (reference sequence). The CDR3 nucleotides are TGTGCCAGCAGCCCAGGGGGCGATCCATACAATGAGCAGTTCTTC. This translates into CASSPGGDPYNEQFF.

The chain couples TRBV3-1 (or the pseudogene TRBV3-2) to TRBJ1-2; tentative D call: TRBD1 (5 bases). The V gene's germline CDR1 is LGHDT and CDR2 YNNKEL (reference sequence). CDR3 length: 13 amino acids. Trimming removed 4 bases from V and 3 bases from J, with 9 bases in between. The DNA of the CDR3 is TGTGCCAGCAGCCCCACAGGTTACTATGGCTACACCTTC. Encoded protein: CASSPTGYYGYTF.

The CDR3 DNA sequence: TGTGCCAGCAGCTCACCTCACAGGACAGCAAAAGAGACCCAGTACTTC. Translating gives CASSSPHRTAKETQYF. The V call is TRBV3-1 (or the pseudogene TRBV3-2), the J call TRBJ2-5; possibly TRBD1 for D (6 bases). CDR3 size: 16 residues. CDR1 and CDR2 from the germline V gene are LGHDT and YNNKEL (reference sequence). Trimming stripped 5 bases from V and 3 bases from J, with 19 bases between.

V usage is TRBV28 and J usage is TRBJ1-1; D gene uncertain. The CDR3 spans 13 residues. V dropped 2 bases and J dropped 10 bases, with 14 bases sitting between them. Germline CDR1 reads MDHEN; CDR2 reads SYDVKM. The CDR3 nucleotides are TGTGCCAGCAGTTTAGGTACCCCCGGGGTAGCTTTCTTT. Protein: CASSLGTPGVAFF.

The gene calls are TRBV6-5 and TRBJ1-1; weak D call: TRBD1 (5 bases). CDR1 and CDR2 from the germline V gene are MNHEY and SVGAGI. The CDR3 covers 14 residues. The V gene lost 2 bases and the J gene lost 1 base, with 8 bases spanning the gap. In nucleotides, the CDR3 is TGTGCCAGCAGTTACCGGGGGGAGAACACTGAAGCTTTCTTT. Protein sequence: CASSYRGENTEAFF.

The V and J genes are TRBV11-1 and TRBJ1-1; D unclear. V dropped 5 bases and J dropped 0 bases, with 10 bases sitting between them. Germline V gene data show CDR1 as SGHAT and CDR2 as FQDESV (reference sequence). The CDR3 is 14 residues long. CDR3 sequence reads: CASSLNLMNTEAFF. CDR3 nucleotide sequence: TGTGCCAGCAGCCTCAACCTCATGAACACTGAAGCTTTCTTT. The full variable domain, with the rest looked up from reference TRBV11-1 and TRBJ1-1, is EAEVAQSPRYKITEKSQAVAFWCDPISGHATLYWYRQILGQGPELLVQFQDESVVDDSQLPKDRFSAERLKGVDSTLKIQPAELGDSAMYLCASSLNLMNTEAFFGQGTRLTVV.

This clone was seen more than once but under ten times. V is TRBV30 and J is TRBJ1-2; the D is unclear. The CDR3 extends over 14 amino acids. The ends were cut back, 2 bases at V and 4 bases at J, with 14 bases in the middle. In germline, CDR1 is GTSNPN, CDR2 SVGIG (reference sequence). CDR3 sequence reads: CAWSPLAESYGYTF. As DNA, the CDR3 is TGTGCCTGGAGTCCTTTGGCGGAAAGCTATGGCTACACCTTC.

The chain combines TRBV5-1 with TRBJ2-1; no definite D call. The CDR3 is made up of 15 amino acids. The V end was cut by 1 base, the J end by 5 bases, with 13 bases between. CDR1 and CDR2 (germline): SGHRS, YFSETQ. The CDR3 is CASSLSAGTHNEQFF. In DNA, the CDR3 is TGCGCCAGCAGCTTGTCGGCAGGTACCCACAATGAGCAGTTCTTC.

The gene calls are TRBV4-1 and TRBJ1-4; maybe TRBD1 (5 bases). Trimming left V 4 bases short and J 1 base short, with 10 bases between. The V gene's germline CDR1 is MGHRA and CDR2 YSYEKL. The CDR3 totals 15 residues. CDR3 loop: CASSPAGVTNEKLFF. The CDR3 DNA reads as TGCGCCAGCAGCCCCGCGGGGGTAACTAATGAAAAACTGTTTTTT.

This chain connects TRBV7-8 to TRBJ1-1, with D tentatively TRBD1 (5 bases). The V and J ends lost 2 bases and 3 bases respectively, with 10 bases between them. Germline assignment: CDR1 SGHVS and CDR2 FQNEAQ. The CDR3 totals 14 residues. The DNA of the CDR3 is TGTGCCAGCAGCTTAAATCCGGGGGACACTGAAGCTTTCTTT. Its translation is CASSLNPGDTEAFF.

The rearrangement links TRBV28 to TRBJ1-1; TRBD1 matches 12 bases. The CDR3 runs 19 residues. The trim removed 1 base at V and 3 bases at J, leaving 12 bases unmatched. CDR1 and CDR2 from the germline V gene are MDHEN and SYDVKM. CDR3 region: CASSLFVRDRGRGYTEAFF. In nucleotides, the CDR3 is TGTGCCAGCAGTTTATTCGTCCGGGACAGGGGGCGGGGGTACACTGAAGCTTTCTTT.

The rearrangement links TRBV5-5 to TRBJ2-3; D not certain. The V gene's germline CDR1 is SGHKS and CDR2 YYEKEE (reference sequence). With 0 bases removed from V and 4 bases from J, the gap between germline ends came to 12 bases. The CDR3 has 15 amino acids. CDR3 loop: CASSLGPAASDTQYF. In nucleotides, the CDR3 is TGTGCCAGCAGCTTGGGGCCCGCAGCCTCAGATACGCAGTATTTT.

This chain links TRBV30 with TRBJ1-2; TRBD1 might be the D (6 bases). Germline CDR1 reads GTSNPN; CDR2 reads SVGIG (reference sequence). This CDR3 contains 13 residues. Trimming took off 0 bases at V and 7 bases at J, with 12 bases between the two ends. DNA of the CDR3: TGTGCCTGGAGTGTAACAGGGACGGGTGGCTACACCTTC. Its protein product is CAWSVTGTGGYTF.

The chain recombines TRBV5-6 with TRBJ1-2, with a possible D match to TRBD1 (6 bases). Germline loops: CDR1 SGHDT, CDR2 YYEEEE. Deletions cut 0 bases from V and 10 bases from J, with 13 bases between. The CDR3 contains 13 residues. The CDR3 loop reads CASSLAGEIVYTF. For the CDR3, the DNA is TGTGCCAGCAGCTTGGCAGGGGAGATAGTCTACACCTTC.

This clone was found once. The chain uses TRBV18 and TRBJ2-6; D is undetermined. CDR1 and CDR2 (germline): KGHSH, LQKENI. Between the trimmed V and J ends, which lost 3 bases and 4 bases, there was a span of 4 bases. This CDR3 region has 13 residues. In DNA, the CDR3 is TGTGCCAGCTCACCCTTAGGGGCCAACGTCCTGACTTTC. This codes for CASSPLGANVLTF.

This clone was picked up one time. The V call is TRBV23-1, the J call TRBJ1-2, with 8 bases identical to TRBD1. TRBV23-1 is marked as an open reading frame, function uncertain. This CDR3 region has 15 residues. V shed 3 bases and J 2 bases; nucleotides not matched to a gene: 5. DNA of the CDR3: TGCGCCAGCAGTCACAGGGGGCGCTTAAACTATGGCTACACCTTC. As protein: CASSHRGRLNYGYTF.

The chain carries TRBV19 and TRBJ1-1, with D possibly being TRBD1 (6 bases). With 0 bases removed from V and 1 base from J, the gap between germline ends came to 9 bases. The length of the CDR3 is 15 residues. CDR1 and CDR2 from the germline V gene are LNHDA and SQIVND (reference sequence). CDR3 region: CASSIDGGQNTEAFF. CDR3 bases: TGTGCCAGTAGTATAGATGGGGGGCAGAACACTGAAGCTTTCTTT.

The chain uses TRBV2 and TRBJ1-5; 7 nucleotides align to TRBD1. After removal of 0 bases from V and 14 bases from J, the junction contained 4 bases not matched to a gene. Germline assignment: CDR1 SNHLY and CDR2 FYNNEI. The CDR3 spans 12 residues. CDR3 in amino acids: CASSEAKGTEHF. DNA for the CDR3: TGTGCCAGCAGTGAAGCTAAAGGGACAGAGCATTTT.

The genes are TRBV6-5 and TRBJ1-5; no clear D. The CDR3 length is 13 residues. Germline V gene data show CDR1 as MNHEY and CDR2 as SVGAGI. V was pared by 6 bases and J by 5 bases, with 11 bases between. The CDR3 coding sequence is TGTGCCAGCAGGGACGGTGTCGATCAGCCCCAGCATTTT. Translated: CASRDGVDQPQHF.

The chain combines TRBV3-1 (or the pseudogene TRBV3-2) with TRBJ2-3, with 8 bases aligning to TRBD1. This CDR3 is built from 19 residues. V trimming: 0 bases; J trimming: 2 bases; junction bases outside the gene matches: 13. Germline-derived CDR1 and CDR2 are LGHDT and YNNKEL (reference sequence). The CDR3 region has the DNA TGTGCCAGCAGCCAAGATATCAGGCGACAGGGGAGTCCCACAGATACGCAGTATTTT. Residues: CASSQDIRRQGSPTDTQYF.

This rearrangement joins TRBV11-2 to TRBJ2-7; D possibly corresponds to TRBD1 (5 bases). This CDR3 has 14 residues. Trimming pared 5 bases from V and 2 bases from J, leaving 13 bases between. Per the germline V gene, CDR1 is SGHAT and CDR2 is FQNNGV. The CDR3 protein is CASSPRQLTYEQYF. CDR3 sequence (DNA): TGTGCCAGCAGCCCCAGACAGCTGACCTACGAGCAGTACTTC.

This chain joins TRBV15 and TRBJ1-6; D uncertain. V gave up 5 bases and J gave up 9 bases, with 11 bases separating them. Germline CDR1 LNHNV, CDR2 YYDKDF (reference sequence). The CDR3 is 13 amino acids. This chain's CDR3 is CATSGLNGSPLHF. The CDR3 bases are TGTGCCACCAGCGGCCTAAACGGTTCACCCCTCCACTTT. Complete variable domain (other parts from reference TRBV15 and TRBJ1-6): DAMVIQNPRYQVTQFGKPVTLSCSQTLNHNVMYWYQQKSSQAPKLLFHYYDKDFNNEADTPDNFQSRRPNTSFCFLDIRSPGLGDTAMYLCATSGLNGSPLHFGNGTRLTVT.

This rearrangement joins TRBV12-3 or TRBV12-4 to TRBJ2-1, with a tentative D call TRBD2 (5 bases). The CDR3 runs to 12 residues. V was trimmed by 3 bases and J by 9 bases, leaving 9 bases between them. This chain's CDR3 is CASSFIRGEQFF. Here the CDR3 DNA reads TGTGCCAGCAGTTTTATACGGGGTGAGCAGTTCTTC.

The V and J genes are TRBV27 and TRBJ2-6; D remains ambiguous. The CDR3 has 16 residues. Trimming took off 2 bases at V and 0 bases at J, with 8 bases between the two ends. From germline, CDR1 is MNHEY and CDR2 SMNVEV (reference sequence). DNA of the CDR3: TGTGCCAGCAGTTTAGATGGAACCTCTGGGGCCAACGTCCTGACTTTC. This encodes CASSLDGTSGANVLTF.

The V call is TRBV19, the J call TRBJ1-5, with a weak D call TRBD1 (6 bases). Germline CDR1 LNHDA, CDR2 SQIVND (reference sequence). CDR3 size: 14 residues. Trimming stripped 7 bases from V and 4 bases from J, with 14 bases between. The CDR3 DNA sequence: TGTGCCAGTACCACACAGGGACCGAATCAGCCCCAGCATTTT. Its translation is CASTTQGPNQPQHF.

In its sample, this clone was seen a few times. The chain has TRBV6-4 and TRBJ2-7; D gene ambiguous. CDR1 MRHNA and CDR2 SNTAGT come from the germline V gene. V gave up 6 bases and J gave up 3 bases, with 9 bases separating them. CDR3 length equals 12 residues. CDR3 bases: TGTGCCAGCAGCAAAACCTTCTACGAGCAGTACTTC. As protein: CASSKTFYEQYF.

This clone has only one observation. The rearrangement uses TRBV9 and TRBJ2-5, with 12 bases that match TRBD2. From germline, CDR1 is SGDLS and CDR2 YYNGEE. With V trimmed by 0 bases and J by 2 bases, 8 bases remained unmatched. The CDR3 totals 18 residues. The CDR3 sequence: CASSVAGVTSGGQETQYF. For the CDR3, the DNA is TGTGCCAGCAGCGTAGCCGGGGTGACTAGCGGGGGACAAGAGACCCAGTACTTC. Together with reference TRBV9 and TRBJ2-5, the CDR3 gives the full variable domain: DSGVTQTPKHLITATGQRVTLRCSPRSGDLSVYWYQQSLDQGLQFLIQYYNGEERAKGNILERFSAQQFPDLHSELNLSSLELGDSALYFCASSVAGVTSGGQETQYFGPGTRLLVL.

This chain links TRBV5-6 with TRBJ2-7; D is unresolved. CDR1 SGHDT and CDR2 YYEEEE come from the germline V gene. This CDR3 has 15 amino acids. Trimming removed 5 bases from V and 0 bases from J, with 15 bases in between. CDR3 nucleotide sequence: TGTGCCAGCAGTTACGGACCGTCGAGCTCCTACGAGCAGTACTTC. It is translated as CASSYGPSSSYEQYF. The full variable domain, with the rest looked up from reference TRBV5-6 and TRBJ2-7, is DAGVTQSPTHLIKTRGQQVTLRCSPKSGHDTVSWYQQALGQGPQFIFQYYEEEERQRGNFPDRFSGHQFPNYSSELNVNALLLGDSALYLCASSYGPSSSYEQYFGPGTRLTVT.

This chain links TRBV19 with TRBJ1-5; D unclear. The CDR3 is 16 amino acids. Deletions cut 6 bases from V and 0 bases from J, with 15 bases between. In germline, CDR1 is LNHDA, CDR2 SQIVND (reference sequence). CDR3 in amino acids: CASRPSNSNSNQPQHF. The DNA for the CDR3 is TGTGCCAGTAGACCCTCGAACAGTAATAGCAATCAGCCCCAGCATTTT.